These 21 T cell receptor beta chains were sequenced from one sample in a study of glioma-infiltrating T cells after dendritic cell vaccination. Method: immunoSEQ multiplex PCR; TCRdb's copy keeps in-frame clones and lacks some. The data hold roughly 82,000 clones, with around nine tenths observed a single time. The specimen was blood, collected before dendritic cell vaccination. The receptors were sampled from a human donor with glioblastoma.

V and J are TRBV20-1 and TRBJ2-1; D is possibly TRBD2 (7 bases). This CDR3 has 11 residues. Germline CDR1 is DFQATT and CDR2 is SNEGSKA (reference sequence). V lost 6 bases, J lost 8 bases, and 11 bases lay in between. The CDR3 nucleotides read TGCAGTGCCCTGGGGGGGCATGAGCAGTTCTTC. It encodes CSALGGHEQFF.

The CDR3 region is CASSKRDYGDTQYF. The CDR3, as DNA: TGTGCCAGTAGTAAAAGGGACTACGGGGATACGCAGTATTTT. The rearrangement uses TRBV19 and TRBJ2-3; 7 nucleotides line up with TRBD2. Per the germline V gene, CDR1 is LNHDA and CDR2 is SQIVND (reference sequence). The junction had 7 bases not matched to a gene; V was cut back by 4 bases and J by 6 bases. This CDR3 contains 14 residues.

J is TRBJ1-5 and V is TRBV19; perhaps TRBD1 as D (5 bases). The V end lost 9 bases, the J end lost 0 bases, and 18 bases lay between the germline ends. There are 16 residues in the CDR3. Germline CDR1 LNHDA, CDR2 SQIVND (reference sequence). For the CDR3, the DNA is TGTGCCAGCACAACCAAGACAGACATTAGCAATCAGCCCCAGCATTTT. This codes for CASTTKTDISNQPQHF. Full variable domain (outside the CDR3, taken from reference TRBV19 and TRBJ1-5): DGGITQSPKYLFRKEGQNVTLSCEQNLNHDAMYWYRQDPGQGLRLIYYSQIVNDFQKGDIAEGYSVSREKKESFPLTVTSAQKNPTAFYLCASTTKTDISNQPQHFGDGTRLSIL.

This chain joins TRBV9 and TRBJ1-2; tentatively, D is TRBD1 (6 bases). The CDR3 sequence is 14 residues long. Trimming pared 0 bases from V and 8 bases from J, leaving 14 bases between. Germline V gene lookup returns CDR1 SGDLS and CDR2 YYNGEE. DNA for the CDR3: TGTGCCAGCAGCGTAGGAGGTCCCCAGGGGGGCTACACCTTC. Protein sequence: CASSVGGPQGGYTF.

The rearrangement joins TRBV6-1 to TRBJ1-4, with 7 nucleotides matching TRBD1. The CDR3 loop spans 13 amino acids. Germline CDR1 is MNHNS and CDR2 is SASEGT. The J segment lost 2 bases and the V segment lost 10 bases, leaving 4 bases of the junction unmatched. The CDR3 is CATKGATNEKLFF. The CDR3 DNA is TGTGCCACTAAGGGGGCGACTAATGAAAAACTGTTTTTT.

This clone was observed a handful of times. The chain joins TRBV19 to TRBJ1-2, with 9 bases aligning to TRBD1. Trimming removed 9 bases from V and 5 bases from J; junction bases left unmatched: 7. CDR3 length: 13 amino acids. Germline V lookup: CDR1 LNHDA, CDR2 SQIVND (reference sequence). CDR3 residues: CASRGQGLYGYTF. The CDR3 DNA follows: TGTGCCAGCCGGGGACAGGGTCTTTATGGCTACACCTTC.

The gene calls are TRBV11-3 and TRBJ2-7, with a possible D match to TRBD1 (5 bases). Germline V lookup: CDR1 SGHNT, CDR2 YENEEA. This CDR3 comprises 13 residues. The V end was cut by 5 bases, the J end by 2 bases, with 10 bases between. CDR3 in amino acids: CASSIRAAYEQYF. The CDR3 nucleotides read TGTGCCAGCAGCATCAGGGCCGCCTACGAGCAGTACTTC.

V gene TRBV11-2 combines with J gene TRBJ1-4, with TRBD1 matching 9 bases. The CDR3 covers 15 residues. In germline, CDR1 is SGHAT, CDR2 FQNNGV. Germline trimming cut 5 bases from V and 5 bases from J; bases unmatched to any gene: 6. CDR3 DNA sequence: TGTGCCAGCAGCGATTGGACAGGGGTGAATGAAAAACTGTTTTTT. Its translation: CASSDWTGVNEKLFF.

The chain carries TRBV6-9 and TRBJ1-3; D is possibly TRBD1 (5 bases). Trimming left V 5 bases short and J 0 bases short, with 14 bases between. Germline V gene lookup returns CDR1 MNHGY and CDR2 SVAAGI. There are 16 residues in the CDR3. This chain's CDR3 is CASSGHQPDSGNTIYF. CDR3 sequence (DNA): TGTGCCAGCAGTGGACACCAACCAGACTCTGGAAACACCATATATTTT.

This clone occurred once. This sequence joins TRBV2 and TRBJ1-2; D unresolved. The CDR3 covers 15 residues. Germline V lookup: CDR1 SNHLY, CDR2 FYNNEI. Trimming removed 2 bases at V and 0 bases at J, with 10 bases between. The CDR3 bases are TGTGCCAGCAGTGAAATTTTCGGGGCTAACTATGGCTACACCTTC. Translation gives CASSEIFGANYGYTF.

The chain recombines TRBV10-2 with TRBJ2-7, with TRBD2 as a possible D gene (6 bases). The CDR3 is 15 amino acids. Germline loops: CDR1 WSHSY, CDR2 SAAADI. V gave up 2 bases and J gave up 4 bases, with 15 bases separating them. CDR3 in DNA: TGCGCCAGCAGTGAGGGGGGGTATGGTCCATACGAGCAGTACTTC. As protein: CASSEGGYGPYEQYF.

This chain links TRBV30 with TRBJ1-2; the D is unclear. Trimming left V 1 base short and J 8 bases short, with 8 bases between. The CDR3 runs 11 residues. Germline CDR1 is GTSNPN and CDR2 is SVGIG (reference sequence). The CDR3 coding sequence is TGTGCCTGGAGTGGAGGAGGGGGCTACACCTTC. Encoded protein: CAWSGGGGYTF.

This clone was detected a few times. The gene calls are TRBV10-2 and TRBJ2-7, with TRBD1 matching over 11 bases. The CDR3 consists of 14 residues. V trimming: 4 bases; J trimming: 5 bases; junction bases outside the gene matches: 4. Germline-derived CDR1 and CDR2 are WSHSY and SAAADI. CDR3 coding DNA: TGCGCCAGCAGTGGGGGACAGGGGGTGCACGAGCAGTACTTC. Protein sequence: CASSGGQGVHEQYF.

V gene TRBV29-1 combines with J gene TRBJ2-3, with 9 bases fitting TRBD1. The J segment lost 2 bases and the V segment lost 4 bases, leaving 7 bases of the junction unmatched. CDR3 size: 15 residues. Germline CDR1 is SQVTM and CDR2 is ANQGSEA. Here the CDR3 reads CSVGSGTGSTDTQYF. In DNA form, the CDR3 reads TGCAGCGTTGGCTCCGGGACAGGGTCCACAGATACGCAGTATTTT.

The chain has TRBV28 and TRBJ1-1; D possibly corresponds to TRBD1 (5 bases). Germline V gene data show CDR1 as MDHEN and CDR2 as SYDVKM. V lost 2 bases, J lost 8 bases, and 9 bases lay in between. The CDR3 extends over 12 amino acids. CDR3 bases: TGTGCCAGCAGTTTAAACAGGTTAGAAGCTTTCTTT. This codes for CASSLNRLEAFF.

This rearrangement joins TRBV2 to TRBJ2-5, with D perhaps TRBD2 (5 bases). CDR3 length equals 15 residues. Per the germline V gene, CDR1 is SNHLY and CDR2 is FYNNEI. Trimming stripped 2 bases from V and 5 bases from J, with 15 bases between. CDR3 region: CASSENPSPQETQYF. CDR3 DNA sequence: TGTGCCAGCAGTGAAAATCCTAGCCCCCAGGAGACCCAGTACTTC.

V and J are TRBV9 and TRBJ1-6; tentative D call: TRBD1 (6 bases). The germline V and J ends were trimmed by 4 bases and 5 bases, with 10 bases remaining between them. The CDR3 runs to 14 residues. Germline values: CDR1 SGDLS, CDR2 YYNGEE. CDR3 region: CASSPRQDNSPLHF. The CDR3 DNA sequence: TGTGCCAGCAGCCCCAGACAGGATAATTCACCCCTCCACTTT.

The CDR3 sequence: CASSPVFNYGYTF. CDR3 in DNA: TGTGCCAGCAGCCCCGTCTTTAACTATGGCTACACCTTC. The chain recombines TRBV7-2 with TRBJ1-2; D is unresolved. Germline V CDR1 and CDR2: SGHTA, FQGNSA. The length of the CDR3 is 13 residues. With 5 bases removed from V and 1 base from J, the gap between germline ends came to 8 bases. The full variable domain, rest sourced from reference TRBV7-2 and TRBJ1-2, is GAGVSQSPSNKVTEKGKDVELRCDPISGHTALYWYRQSLGQGLEFLIYFQGNSAPDKSGLPSDRFSAERTGGSVSTLTIQRTQQEDSAVYLCASSPVFNYGYTFGSGTRLTVV.

The rearrangement uses TRBV7-9 and TRBJ1-2; 7 bases match TRBD1. The germline V gene encodes CDR1 SEHNR and CDR2 FQNEAQ (reference sequence). The CDR3 is 16 residues long. The V and J ends lost 5 bases and 2 bases, in that order; junction bases with no gene match: 11. CDR3: CASSPGGTALNYGYTF. In nucleotides, the CDR3 is TGTGCCAGCAGCCCAGGGGGGACAGCCCTAAACTATGGCTACACCTTC.

The V and J genes are TRBV6-5 and TRBJ1-4; 7 positions agree with TRBD1. Germline CDR1 reads MNHEY; CDR2 reads SVGAGI. CDR3 size: 14 residues. V lost 6 bases to trimming and J lost 7 bases; unmatched junction nucleotides: 8. CDR3 loop: CASSRQGLGEKLFF. The DNA for the CDR3 is TGTGCCAGCAGCCGACAGGGTTTAGGTGAAAAACTGTTTTTT.

V is TRBV5-1 and J is TRBJ2-3; possibly TRBD2 for D (6 bases). The CDR3 runs 15 residues. Trimming took off 4 bases at V and 0 bases at J, with 12 bases between the two ends. The germline CDR1 and CDR2 sequences are SGHRS and YFSETQ. The chain's CDR3 is CASSAGGPSTDTQYF. The CDR3 DNA reads as TGCGCCAGCAGCGCCGGGGGTCCTAGCACAGATACGCAGTATTTT.